These 5 T cell receptor beta chains came from one sample sequenced in a study of T cell responses to AZD1222 COVID-19 vaccine. Sequencing was performed with immunoSEQ multiplex PCR; in TCRdb, only in-frame clones are kept and a portion is missing. The top ten hold over 3% of the sample, which has roughly 80,000 clones, 75% to 95% seen once. Sequencing used peripheral blood, obtained 28 days after the second AZD1222 dose. Receptors originate from an adult who received the AZD1222 COVID-19 vaccine.

The V gene is TRBV3-1 (or the pseudogene TRBV3-2), the J gene TRBJ1-2; the match to TRBD1 covers 8 bases. The V gene's germline CDR1 is LGHDT and CDR2 YNNKEL (reference sequence). Losses at the gene ends were 4 bases for V and 3 bases for J; bases not matched to a gene: 7. The CDR3 runs 15 residues. CDR3 sequence reads: CASSRPGQGDYGYTF. As DNA, the CDR3 is TGTGCCAGCAGCCGACCCGGACAGGGAGACTATGGCTACACCTTC.

CDR3 DNA sequence: TGTGCCTGGTCCCTAGCGGGAGCGGGCGAGCAGTACTTC. Protein sequence: CAWSLAGAGEQYF. V gene TRBV30 combines with J gene TRBJ2-7; 10 bases fit TRBD2. The CDR3 is made up of 13 amino acids. The junction had 7 bases not matched to a gene; V was cut back by 5 bases and J by 6 bases. Germline-derived CDR1 and CDR2 are GTSNPN and SVGIG (reference sequence).

The DNA of the CDR3 is TGTGCCATCAGAGGGGGGACAGGGGACAAGAATGAAAAACTGTTTTTT. Translated, it gives CAIRGGTGDKNEKLFF. V and J are TRBV10-3 and TRBJ1-4, with TRBD1 identical over 10 bases. The length of the CDR3 is 16 residues. Trimming removed 6 bases from V and 5 bases from J; junction bases left unmatched: 9. Germline V gives CDR1 ENHRY, CDR2 SYGVKD.

V gene TRBV6-4 combines with J gene TRBJ1-2, with D tentatively TRBD1 (5 bases). Trimming removed 3 bases at V and 7 bases at J, with 12 bases between. CDR1 MRHNA and CDR2 SNTAGT come from the germline V gene. This CDR3 is built from 13 residues. CDR3 nucleotides: TGTGCCAGCAGTGAGGGGCTTTCGGGTGGCTACACCTTC. Translation gives CASSEGLSGGYTF.

The gene calls are TRBV6-2 or TRBV6-3 and TRBJ1-5; 8 bases agree with TRBD1. Losses at the gene ends were 2 bases for V and 6 bases for J; bases not matched to a gene: 6. The CDR3 is 15 amino acids. Germline V gives CDR1 MNHEY, CDR2 SVGEGT. The CDR3, as DNA: TGTGCCAGCAGTTACGAACAGGGGGAAGGTCAGCCCCAGCATTTT. It is translated as CASSYEQGEGQPQHF.